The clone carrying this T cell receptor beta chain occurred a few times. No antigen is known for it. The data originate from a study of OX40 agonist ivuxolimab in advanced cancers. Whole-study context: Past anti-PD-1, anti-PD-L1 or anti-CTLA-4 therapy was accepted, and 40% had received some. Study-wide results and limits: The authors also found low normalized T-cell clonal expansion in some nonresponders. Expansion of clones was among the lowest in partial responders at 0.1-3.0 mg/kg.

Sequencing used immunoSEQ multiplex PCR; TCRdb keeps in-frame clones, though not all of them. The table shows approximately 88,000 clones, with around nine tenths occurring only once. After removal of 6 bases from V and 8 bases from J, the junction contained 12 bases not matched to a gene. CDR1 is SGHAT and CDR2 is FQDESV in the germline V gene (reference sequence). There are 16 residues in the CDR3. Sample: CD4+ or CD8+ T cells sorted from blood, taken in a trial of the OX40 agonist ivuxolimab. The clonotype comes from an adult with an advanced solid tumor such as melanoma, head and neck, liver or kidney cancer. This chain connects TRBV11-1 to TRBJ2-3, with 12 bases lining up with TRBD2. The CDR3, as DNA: TGTGCCAGCAGTCCCCGGACTAGCGGGGCTTTTGGTACGCAGTATTTT. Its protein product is CASSPRTSGAFGTQYF.